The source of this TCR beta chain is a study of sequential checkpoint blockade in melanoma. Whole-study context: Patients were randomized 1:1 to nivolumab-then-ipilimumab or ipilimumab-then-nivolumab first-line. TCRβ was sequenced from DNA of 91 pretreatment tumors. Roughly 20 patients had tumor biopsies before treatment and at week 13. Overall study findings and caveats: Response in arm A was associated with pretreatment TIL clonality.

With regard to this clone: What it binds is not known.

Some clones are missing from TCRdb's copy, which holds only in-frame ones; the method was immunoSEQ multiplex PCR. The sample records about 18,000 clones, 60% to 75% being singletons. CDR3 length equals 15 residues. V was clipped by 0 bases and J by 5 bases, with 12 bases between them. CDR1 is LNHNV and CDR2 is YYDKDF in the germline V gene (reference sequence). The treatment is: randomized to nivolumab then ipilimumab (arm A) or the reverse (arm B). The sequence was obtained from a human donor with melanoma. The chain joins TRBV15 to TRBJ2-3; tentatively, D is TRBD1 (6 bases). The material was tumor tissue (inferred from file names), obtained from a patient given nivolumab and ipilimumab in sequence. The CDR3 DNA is TGTGCCACCAGCAGAGAAGTGTCAGGGGTAGATACGCAGTATTTT. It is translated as CATSREVSGVDTQYF.